Presented here are 32 T cell receptor beta chains from one specimen sequenced in a study of T cell responses to AZD1222 COVID-19 vaccine. Profiling relied on immunoSEQ multiplex PCR, and the TCRdb table lists in-frame clones only, not all of them. The table lists around 120,000 clones, about 90% of them singletons. Sample: peripheral blood, taken 28 days after the second AZD1222 dose. The source of these receptors is an adult who received the AZD1222 COVID-19 vaccine.

The gene calls are TRBV7-3 and TRBJ2-1; D gene unclear. Germline V gives CDR1 SGHTA, CDR2 FQGTGA. V was pared by 1 base and J by 6 bases, with 4 bases between. The CDR3 loop spans 12 amino acids. CDR3 protein: CASSLRANEQFF. Written as DNA, the CDR3 is TGTGCCAGCAGCTTAAGGGCCAATGAGCAGTTCTTC.

This sequence joins TRBV29-1 and TRBJ1-4; no firm D call. In germline, CDR1 is SQVTM, CDR2 ANQGSEA. The CDR3 sequence is 12 residues long. V was clipped by 6 bases and J by 7 bases, with 12 bases between them. The CDR3 loop is CSVWGSAEKLFF. The DNA for the CDR3 is TGCAGCGTCTGGGGAAGTGCTGAAAAACTGTTTTTT. Full variable domain (rest looked up from reference TRBV29-1 and TRBJ1-4): SAVISQKPSRDICQRGTSLTIQCQVDSQVTMMFWYRQQPGQSLTLIATANQGSEATYESGFVIDKFPISRPNLTFSTLTVSNMSPEDSSIYLCSVWGSAEKLFFGSGTQLSVL.

The rearrangement uses TRBV28 and TRBJ1-4; TRBD1 matches at 7 bases. The CDR3 spans 14 residues. With V trimmed by 7 bases and J by 8 bases, 10 bases remained unmatched. Germline CDR1 and CDR2: MDHEN and SYDVKM. CDR3 protein: CASKLTGDQEKLFF. The CDR3 DNA reads as TGTGCCAGCAAATTAACAGGGGATCAGGAAAAACTGTTTTTT.

The chain uses TRBV2 and TRBJ1-6; perhaps TRBD1 as D (5 bases). V lost 3 bases, J lost 11 bases, and 8 bases lay in between. The CDR3 contains 12 residues. Germline V gene data show CDR1 as SNHLY and CDR2 as FYNNEI. The CDR3 DNA sequence: TGTGCCAGCAGTGAGGAGGGGACACCCCTCCACTTT. This translates into CASSEEGTPLHF.

The chain is built from TRBV2 and TRBJ2-7, with TRBD1 matching 8 bases. Germline values: CDR1 SNHLY, CDR2 FYNNEI. The CDR3 covers 13 residues. Trimming took 10 bases from V and 7 from J; bases not matched to a gene: 12. CDR3 region: CATSGQVEGEQYF. The CDR3 DNA reads as TGTGCCACTTCGGGACAGGTCGAGGGAGAGCAGTACTTC. The whole variable domain, remainder taken from reference TRBV2 and TRBJ2-7, is EPEVTQTPSHQVTQMGQEVILRCVPISNHLYFYWYRQILGQKVEFLVSFYNNEISEKSEIFDDQFSVERPDGSNFTLKIRSTKLEDSAMYFCATSGQVEGEQYFGPGTRLTVT.

This chain connects TRBV5-6 to TRBJ1-5; TRBD1 agrees at 7 bases. The CDR3 sequence is 18 residues long. With 4 bases clipped from V and 1 base from J, the junction kept 14 bases outside the gene matches. Germline CDR1 is SGHDT and CDR2 is YYEEEE. CDR3 loop: CASSRLIQGLGSNQPQHF. The CDR3, as DNA: TGTGCCAGCAGCCGCCTGATACAGGGGTTGGGCAGCAATCAGCCCCAGCATTTT.

V is TRBV13 and J is TRBJ2-3; unclear D gene. The germline gives CDR1 PRHDT, CDR2 FYEKMQ (reference sequence). This CDR3 region has 14 residues. Trimming took 0 bases from V and 0 from J, leaving 4 bases between them. Here the CDR3 DNA reads TGTGCCAGCAGCTTAGGCTTTAGCACAGATACGCAGTATTTT. Its translation is CASSLGFSTDTQYF.

The gene calls are TRBV29-1 and TRBJ2-6; D gene unclear. Germline V gene lookup returns CDR1 SQVTM and CDR2 ANQGSEA. CDR3 length: 13 amino acids. V was cut by 5 bases and J by 3 bases, with 8 bases left in between. CDR3 sequence: CSVLQIGANVLTF. The CDR3 bases are TGCAGCGTTCTACAAATTGGGGCCAACGTCCTGACTTTC.

The V and J genes are TRBV28 and TRBJ1-2; 8 bases map to TRBD1. The CDR3 sequence is 13 residues long. Germline CDR1 MDHEN, CDR2 SYDVKM. With V trimmed by 6 bases and J by 10 bases, 10 bases remained unmatched. CDR3 sequence reads: CASRTPGGRDYTF. In DNA form, the CDR3 reads TGTGCCAGCAGGACCCCAGGGGGCAGGGACTACACCTTC.

The chain uses TRBV5-1 and TRBJ2-1; D is perhaps TRBD2 (5 bases). CDR3 size: 15 residues. Germline lookup yields CDR1 SGHRS and CDR2 YFSETQ. The germline V and J ends were trimmed by 1 base and 8 bases, with 16 bases remaining between them. The CDR3 sequence is CASSLRSGLFDEQFF. CDR3 coding DNA: TGCGCCAGCAGCTTGAGGAGCGGACTCTTCGATGAGCAGTTCTTC.

The chain joins TRBV7-3 to TRBJ1-1; no firm D call. Per the germline V gene, CDR1 is SGHTA and CDR2 is FQGTGA. This CDR3 region has 12 residues. The V end lost 2 bases, the J end lost 5 bases, and 6 bases lay between the germline ends. DNA of the CDR3: TGTGCCAGCAGCTTAGACGCGACTGAAGCTTTCTTT. Translating it yields CASSLDATEAFF.

V usage is TRBV3-1 (or the pseudogene TRBV3-2) and J usage is TRBJ1-1; D possibly corresponds to TRBD1 (5 bases). The CDR3 extends over 13 amino acids. V lost 3 bases to trimming and J lost 5 bases, with 10 bases between them. Germline lookup yields CDR1 LGHDT and CDR2 YNNKEL (reference sequence). The CDR3 sequence is CASSQNGATEAFF. The CDR3 DNA reads as TGTGCCAGCAGCCAGAACGGGGCGACTGAAGCTTTCTTT.

V and J are TRBV7-9 and TRBJ2-3; D remains unclear. CDR3 length: 12 amino acids. Germline V CDR1 and CDR2: SEHNR, FQNEAQ (reference sequence). V shed 5 bases and J shed 6 bases, with 9 bases lying between them. The CDR3 nucleotides are TGTGCCAGCAGCCCGACATCGGATACGCAGTATTTT. This codes for CASSPTSDTQYF.

The gene calls are TRBV7-9 and TRBJ2-5, with D unresolved. The V gene's germline CDR1 is SEHNR and CDR2 FQNEAQ (reference sequence). The V end lost 0 bases, the J end lost 0 bases, and 5 bases lay between the germline ends. This CDR3 spans 14 amino acids. The CDR3 protein is CASSLAPDQETQYF. The CDR3 nucleotides read TGTGCCAGCAGCTTAGCCCCAGACCAAGAGACCCAGTACTTC.

This chain connects TRBV5-6 to TRBJ2-7; tentatively, D is TRBD2 (5 bases). Germline lookup yields CDR1 SGHDT and CDR2 YYEEEE. This CDR3 is built from 15 residues. Deletions cut 0 bases from V and 4 bases from J, with 14 bases between. The CDR3 nucleotides are TGTGCCAGCAGCTTGGAGCGCCCGAGGGCTTACGAGCAGTACTTC. It yields the protein CASSLERPRAYEQYF.

The chain carries TRBV28 and TRBJ1-1; 9 positions agree with TRBD1. CDR3 length equals 13 residues. Germline V gene sequence: CDR1 MDHEN, CDR2 SYDVKM. The J segment lost 11 bases and the V segment lost 6 bases, leaving 10 bases of the junction unmatched. The CDR3 DNA follows: TGTGCCAGCAGCCTCGTGACAGGGGGTTGGGCTTTCTTT. Its protein product is CASSLVTGGWAFF.

V gene TRBV2 combines with J gene TRBJ2-7; 7 bases map to TRBD2. CDR1 is SNHLY, CDR2 FYNNEI, per germline. The length of the CDR3 is 16 residues. Unmatched junction bases numbered 9, after V lost 4 bases and J lost 0 bases. The CDR3 spells CASSVGLADSSYEQYF. Written as DNA, the CDR3 is TGTGCCAGCAGTGTTGGCCTAGCGGATAGCTCCTACGAGCAGTACTTC.

This clone has only a few counts. The V and J genes are TRBV3-1 (or the pseudogene TRBV3-2) and TRBJ1-2; D is unclear. This CDR3 is 13 amino acids long. V was shortened by 0 bases and J by 7 bases, with 9 bases between the two germline ends. In germline, CDR1 is LGHDT, CDR2 YNNKEL (reference sequence). The CDR3 sequence is CASSQDRTAGYTF. DNA of the CDR3: TGTGCCAGCAGCCAAGATCGGACCGCTGGCTACACCTTC.

This chain links TRBV2 with TRBJ2-1; 11 nucleotides line up with TRBD2. The length of the CDR3 is 12 residues. Germline V gene lookup returns CDR1 SNHLY and CDR2 FYNNEI. J gave up 15 bases and V 6 bases, and 7 bases lay outside the gene matches. The DNA of the CDR3 is TGTGCCAGCAGGACTAGCGGGACCCCCCCGTTCTTC. Its translation: CASRTSGTPPFF.

This chain connects TRBV20-1 to TRBJ2-7; D is uncertain. Trimming shortened V by 3 bases and J by 9 bases, and 21 bases separated the two germline ends. Germline V gives CDR1 DFQATT, CDR2 SNEGSKA (reference sequence). The CDR3 length is 14 residues. The CDR3 DNA follows: TGCAGTGCTAGTGTTGTTATCTTGGGGAATGTGCAGTACTTC. Protein sequence: CSASVVILGNVQYF.

The count of this clone is one. The chain uses TRBV7-3 and TRBJ2-2; D ambiguous. Germline CDR1 and CDR2: SGHTA and FQGTGA. The ends were cut back, 5 bases at V and 6 bases at J, with 10 bases in the middle. The CDR3 consists of 13 residues. DNA for the CDR3: TGTGCCAGCAGCCCACATGACTCCGGGGAGCTGTTTTTT. Translating gives CASSPHDSGELFF.

This sequence joins TRBV30 and TRBJ1-5; D perhaps matches TRBD1 (6 bases). The CDR3 spans 13 residues. V lost 2 bases and J lost 7, with 12 bases in between. Per germline, CDR1 GTSNPN and CDR2 SVGIG (reference sequence). The CDR3 spells CAWSMDRGQPQHF. CDR3 DNA sequence: TGTGCCTGGAGTATGGACAGAGGACAGCCCCAGCATTTT. The complete variable domain, with remaining parts taken from reference TRBV30 and TRBJ1-5, reads SQTIHQWPATLVQPVGSPLSLECTVEGTSNPNLYWYRQAAGRGLQLLFYSVGIGQISSEVPQNLSASRPQDRQFILSSKKLLLSDSGFYLCAWSMDRGQPQHFGDGTRLSIL.

The rearrangement links TRBV27 to TRBJ2-5; 15 bases map to TRBD2. Germline V CDR1 and CDR2: MNHEY, SMNVEV (reference sequence). This CDR3 has 17 amino acids. V was clipped by 5 bases and J by 5 bases; unmatched bases: 9. The DNA for the CDR3 is TGTGCCAGCAGTCCAGGACTAGCGGGAGGGCCGGGTGAGACCCAGTACTTC. Its translation is CASSPGLAGGPGETQYF.

CDR3 nucleotide sequence: TGTGCCAGCAGCCCGGGACAGGGCCCTATGAACACTGAAGCTTTCTTT. This translates into CASSPGQGPMNTEAFF. This chain joins TRBV4-2 and TRBJ1-1; 9 bases agree with TRBD1. There are 16 residues in the CDR3. Germline assignment: CDR1 LGHNA and CDR2 YNFKEQ. V was pared by 4 bases and J by 0 bases, with 6 bases of the junction left unmatched.

The chain is built from TRBV7-9 and TRBJ2-3; 7 bases fit TRBD1. This CDR3 has 14 residues. The V gene's germline CDR1 is SEHNR and CDR2 FQNEAQ (reference sequence). Losses at the gene ends were 5 bases for V and 4 bases for J; bases not matched to a gene: 6. This CDR3 reads CASSRGGAADTQYF. The CDR3 nucleotides read TGTGCCAGCAGCCGAGGGGGCGCGGCAGATACGCAGTATTTT.

This clone came up once. The chain combines TRBV2 with TRBJ1-4; D is ambiguous. V lost 8 bases, J lost 14 bases, and 24 bases lay in between. Germline-derived CDR1 and CDR2 are SNHLY and FYNNEI. The CDR3 totals 14 residues. CDR3 coding DNA: TGTGCCAGCTCTGATTTCGAGGCTCGAGGATTGCTGTTTTTT. It encodes CASSDFEARGLLFF.

CDR3 protein: CAWGGETQYF. CDR3 DNA: TGCGCCTGGGGGGGGGAGACCCAGTACTTC. The rearrangement uses TRBV29-1 and TRBJ2-5, with TRBD2 identical over 7 bases. The CDR3 spans 10 residues. Germline V gene data show CDR1 as SQVTM and CDR2 as ANQGSEA.

The gene calls are TRBV29-1 and TRBJ1-1; D is uncertain. V gave up 1 base and J gave up 3 bases, with 9 bases separating them. This CDR3 region has 13 residues. Germline CDR1 reads SQVTM; CDR2 reads ANQGSEA. Here the CDR3 reads CSVEARADTEAFF. The CDR3 DNA reads as TGCAGCGTTGAAGCCCGGGCGGACACTGAAGCTTTCTTT. The complete variable domain, with remaining parts taken from reference TRBV29-1 and TRBJ1-1, reads SAVISQKPSRDICQRGTSLTIQCQVDSQVTMMFWYRQQPGQSLTLIATANQGSEATYESGFVIDKFPISRPNLTFSTLTVSNMSPEDSSIYLCSVEARADTEAFFGQGTRLTVV.

The chain uses TRBV15 and TRBJ2-6; TRBD1 is a possible D gene (6 bases). Germline V lookup: CDR1 LNHNV, CDR2 YYDKDF (reference sequence). CDR3 size: 16 residues. V was shortened by 1 base and J by 0 bases, with 7 bases between the two germline ends. Here the CDR3 reads CATSRVGGSGANVLTF. The CDR3 region has the DNA TGTGCCACCAGCAGAGTAGGGGGCTCTGGGGCCAACGTCCTGACTTTC.

The genes are TRBV3-1 (or the pseudogene TRBV3-2) and TRBJ1-4, with D possibly being TRBD1 (6 bases). Trimming removed 4 bases from V and 6 bases from J, with 12 bases in between. Germline V lookup: CDR1 LGHDT, CDR2 YNNKEL (reference sequence). This CDR3 is built from 14 residues. In DNA, the CDR3 is TGTGCCAGCAGCCTCGGGGGCCTTGATGAAAAACTGTTTTTT. Its translation: CASSLGGLDEKLFF.

This chain links TRBV7-6 with TRBJ2-4, with 7 bases aligning to TRBD2. V was pared by 0 bases and J by 8 bases, with 4 bases of the junction left unmatched. CDR3 size: 14 residues. Germline V lookup: CDR1 SGHVS, CDR2 FNYEAQ. The CDR3 sequence is CASSLAGGLDIQYF. The CDR3 DNA reads as TGTGCCAGCAGCTTAGCGGGGGGGTTAGACATTCAGTACTTC.

This chain connects TRBV28 to TRBJ2-3, with 7 nucleotides matching TRBD1. The CDR3 runs 15 residues. The germline gives CDR1 MDHEN, CDR2 SYDVKM. J gave up 4 bases and V 6 bases, and 10 bases lay outside the gene matches. CDR3 amino acids: CASRPNDRVADTQYF. The DNA for the CDR3 is TGTGCCAGCAGGCCGAATGACAGGGTTGCAGATACGCAGTATTTT. Using reference TRBV28 and TRBJ2-3 for the parts outside the CDR3, the full variable domain is DVKVTQSSRYLVKRTGEKVFLECVQDMDHENMFWYRQDPGLGLRLIYFSYDVKMKEKGDIPEGYSVSREKKERFSLILESASTNQTSMYLCASRPNDRVADTQYFGPGTRLTVL.